The T cell receptor beta chain described here comes from a study of blood T cell repertoires in COVID-19. Overall study: Collection of acute and convalescent COVID-19 samples took place in the United States, Italy and Spain. Sources were T cells, B-cell-depleted T cells, or PBMCs; the material itself was cDNA or gDNA.

TCRdb keeps only in-frame clones here, not all; method: immunoSEQ multiplex PCR. This table holds approximately 310,000 clones, roughly 85% found once. Exposed study participants had met a COVID-19 case within 2 weeks before entry. CDR1 is MDHEN and CDR2 is SYDVKM in the germline V gene. The length of the CDR3 is 15 residues. V was shortened by 5 bases and J by 9 bases, with 17 bases between the two germline ends. This chain connects TRBV28 to TRBJ1-6; D ambiguous. The sample was PBMCs or T cells enriched from blood (not recorded which). This clonotype originated in a woman aged 25 to 39 who had been exposed to COVID-19. CDR3 nucleotide sequence: TGTGCCAGCAGTGGACCGGGAGGGATATCTTCACCCCTCCACTTT. Encoded protein: CASSGPGGISSPLHF.